The 9 T cell receptor beta chains below all came from one sample that was sequenced in a study of blood T cell repertoires in COVID-19 (TCRdb year 2020). Libraries were made using the immunoSEQ multiplex PCR assay. Sourced from immuneACCESS, this table was stored by TCRdb with only in-frame sequences that have V and J called. A share of the clones is absent; for the studies checked, an unresolved V gene accounts for under half, and the remainder has no known explanation. This sample is represented by roughly 78,000 clones; 80% of them were singletons. The top ten clones comprise roughly 13% of the sample. Sequencing was done on a sample of peripheral blood. The receptors were sampled from a middle-aged man with COVID-19, enrolled during active disease.

V usage is TRBV29-1 and J usage is TRBJ2-7; 12 bases match TRBD2. The V and J ends lost 7 bases and 0 bases, in that order; junction bases with no gene match: 4. The V gene's germline CDR1 is SQVTM and CDR2 ANQGSEA. The CDR3 is 14 residues long. CDR3 in amino acids: CSAQTSGGSYEQYF. DNA for the CDR3: TGCAGCGCCCAGACTAGCGGGGGCTCCTACGAGCAGTACTTC.

This clone counts as medium-sized (0.01 to 0.1%). The chain recombines TRBV24-1 with TRBJ2-2; D possibly corresponds to TRBD1 (5 bases). V was cut by 10 bases and J by 3 bases, with 17 bases left in between. Germline CDR1 KGHDR, CDR2 SFDVKD. CDR3 length equals 15 residues. CDR3 region: CATSQGFTHTGELFF. The CDR3 nucleotides are TGTGCCACGTCTCAGGGATTTACCCACACCGGGGAGCTGTTTTTT.

V and J are TRBV3-1 (or the pseudogene TRBV3-2) and TRBJ2-7, with 7 positions matching TRBD1. The germline V gene encodes CDR1 LGHDT and CDR2 YNNKEL (reference sequence). With V trimmed by 6 bases and J by 3 bases, 5 bases remained unmatched. CDR3 length: 13 residues. CDR3 DNA sequence: TGTGCCAGCAGTAGGGGACAGAGCTACGAGCAGTACTTC. It yields the protein CASSRGQSYEQYF.

The rearrangement uses TRBV25-1 and TRBJ2-7; D unclear. Per germline, CDR1 MGHDK and CDR2 SYGVNS. The CDR3 loop spans 13 amino acids. The ends were cut back, 3 bases at V and 0 bases at J, with 6 bases in the middle. The CDR3 loop reads CASSEGASYEQYF. DNA of the CDR3: TGTGCCAGCAGTGAGGGCGCCTCCTACGAGCAGTACTTC.

V usage is TRBV4-1 and J usage is TRBJ1-6, with D perhaps TRBD1 (5 bases). Deletions cut 4 bases from V and 5 bases from J, with 18 bases between. Germline loops: CDR1 MGHRA, CDR2 YSYEKL. The CDR3 totals 17 residues. The CDR3 here is CASSLVRVMTDNSPLHF. The CDR3 DNA is TGCGCCAGCAGCCTGGTCAGGGTTATGACAGATAATTCACCCCTCCACTTT.

This chain links TRBV12-3 or TRBV12-4 with TRBJ1-1, with D uncertain. The CDR3 sequence is 13 residues long. V was trimmed by 2 bases and J by 4 bases, leaving 8 bases between them. The CDR3 protein is CASSLSGFTEAFF. The CDR3 DNA reads as TGTGCCAGCAGTTTATCGGGGTTCACTGAAGCTTTCTTT.

CDR3 nucleotide sequence: TGTGCCAGCAGTAGATCCGGGACACCTTCCTACGAGCAGTACTTC. Its protein product is CASSRSGTPSYEQYF. V usage is TRBV2 and J usage is TRBJ2-7; maybe TRBD1 (6 bases). Germline CDR1 SNHLY, CDR2 FYNNEI. This CDR3 is 15 amino acids long. The V gene lost 5 bases and the J gene lost 1 base, with 15 bases spanning the gap. The full variable domain, in which reference TRBV2 and TRBJ2-7 provide the parts outside the CDR3, is EPEVTQTPSHQVTQMGQEVILRCVPISNHLYFYWYRQILGQKVEFLVSFYNNEISEKSEIFDDQFSVERPDGSNFTLKIRSTKLEDSAMYFCASSRSGTPSYEQYFGPGTRLTVT.

J is TRBJ2-7 and V is TRBV11-1; a weak D match, TRBD2 (6 bases). CDR3 size: 12 residues. Germline lookup yields CDR1 SGHAT and CDR2 FQDESV (reference sequence). Trimming shortened V by 3 bases and J by 5 bases, and 8 bases separated the two germline ends. The CDR3 sequence: CASSFGGDEQYF. Written as DNA, the CDR3 is TGTGCCAGCAGCTTCGGGGGAGACGAGCAGTACTTC.

V gene TRBV25-1 combines with J gene TRBJ2-4, with D perhaps TRBD2 (6 bases). Germline values: CDR1 MGHDK, CDR2 SYGVNS. The V end was cut by 1 base, the J end by 11 bases, with 15 bases between. This CDR3 comprises 14 residues. The CDR3 here is CASSEFGGPEVQYF. For the CDR3, the DNA is TGTGCCAGCAGTGAATTTGGAGGGCCAGAGGTTCAGTACTTC.